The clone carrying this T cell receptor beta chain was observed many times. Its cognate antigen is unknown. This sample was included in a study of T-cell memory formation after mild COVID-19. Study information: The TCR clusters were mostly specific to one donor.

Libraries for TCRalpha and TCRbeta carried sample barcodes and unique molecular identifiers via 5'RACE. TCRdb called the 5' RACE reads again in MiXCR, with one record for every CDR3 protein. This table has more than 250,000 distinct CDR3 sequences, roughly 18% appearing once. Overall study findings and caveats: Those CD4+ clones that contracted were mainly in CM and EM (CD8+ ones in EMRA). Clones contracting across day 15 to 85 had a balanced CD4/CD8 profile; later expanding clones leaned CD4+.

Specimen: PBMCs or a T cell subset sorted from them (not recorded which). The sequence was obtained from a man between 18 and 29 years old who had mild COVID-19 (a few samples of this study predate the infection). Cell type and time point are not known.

The chain's CDR3 is CASSLSGGNTQYF. The CDR3, as DNA: TGTGCCAGCAGTTTGTCGGGCGGAAATACGCAGTATTTT. This chain connects TRBV27 to TRBJ2-3; D ambiguous. Trimming took 3 bases from V and 7 from J, leaving 11 bases between them. Germline assignment: CDR1 MNHEY and CDR2 SMNVEV (reference sequence). The CDR3 spans 13 residues.